This TCR beta chain is from a study of T-cell memory formation after mild COVID-19. TCRdb itself ran the 5' RACE reads through MiXCR, one entry per CDR3 protein. The repertoire holds 450,000 to 650,000 distinct CDR3 sequences, with approximately 19% as singletons. The V gene's germline CDR1 is MGHRA and CDR2 YSYEKL. After removal of 0 bases from V and 5 bases from J, the junction contained 3 bases not matched to a gene. This CDR3 region has 14 residues. This clonotype has more than one count but fewer than ten. The rearrangement links TRBV4-1 to TRBJ1-2, with TRBD1 identical over 7 bases. The source is an adult woman who had mild COVID-19 (a few samples of this study predate the infection). Cell type and time point are not known. Sequencing was performed on PBMCs or a T cell subset sorted from them (not recorded which). The CDR3 loop reads CASSQEQGIYGYTF. CDR3 nucleotide sequence: TGCGCCAGCAGCCAAGAACAGGGGATTTATGGCTACACCTTC.